One and the same sample provided the 3 T cell receptor beta chains below, sequenced in a study of patients and donors after allogeneic stem cell transplantation. TCRdb reprocessed the RT-PCR reads with MiXCR, giving one entry per CDR3 protein. The sample lists 150,000 to 200,000 distinct CDR3 sequences, around two fifths occurring once. Sequenced sample: blood, either unsorted or a sorted T cell fraction (not recorded which). These TCRs come from a human donor who was either an allogeneic HSCT recipient or a stem cell or donor lymphocyte infusion donor (not recorded which). It is not recorded whose cells these are; they may come from a transplant donor.

The chain has TRBV30 and TRBJ1-1; TRBD1 might be the D (6 bases). This CDR3 spans 11 amino acids. Germline V gene lookup returns CDR1 GTSNPN and CDR2 SVGIG (reference sequence). DNA for the CDR3: TGTGCACGGCGAGGGGGAACTGAAGCTTTCTTT. This encodes CARRGGTEAFF. Based on the CDR3 plus reference TRBV30 and TRBJ1-1, the full variable domain is SQTIHQWPATLVQPVGSPLSLECTVEGTSNPNLYWYRQAAGRGLQLLFYSVGIGQISSEVPQNLSASRPQDRQFILSSKKLLLSDSGFYLCARRGGTEAFFGQGTRLTVV.

The chain couples TRBV12-3 or TRBV12-4 to TRBJ1-4; no firm D call. There are 14 residues in the CDR3. V shed 2 bases and J shed 4 bases, with 8 bases lying between them. CDR3 loop: CASSLRPFNEKLFF. For the CDR3, the DNA is TGTGCCAGCAGTTTAAGACCGTTTAATGAAAAACTGTTTTTT.

The chain employs TRBV4-3 and TRBJ2-1; 8 bases align to TRBD2. The V gene's germline CDR1 is LGHNA and CDR2 YSLEER. The CDR3 sequence is 18 residues long. With V trimmed by 4 bases and J by 6 bases, 17 bases remained unmatched. The CDR3 DNA reads TGCGCCAGCAGCCTTGATTCCTGGGAGGTAGCGGGATTCAATGAGCAGTTCTTC. Its protein is CASSLDSWEVAGFNEQFF.